Described below is a single T cell receptor (beta chain) sequence and its context. The repertoire was sequenced with immunoSEQ multiplex PCR; TCRdb's copy has only in-frame clones and lacks some. Of around 67,000 clones listed, roughly 90% are singletons. This sample is part of a study of T cells after somatic rescue of genetic block. The sequenced material came from peripheral blood mononuclear cells (PBMCs). The TCR sequence derives from a man between 25 and 39 years old.

CDR3 in DNA: TGTGCCAGCAGCTTAGGGGGACGGCCGAGCTCTGGAAACACCATATATTTT. Its protein product is CASSLGGRPSSGNTIYF. The V and J genes are TRBV7-2 and TRBJ1-3; weak D call: TRBD1 (5 bases). Germline V gene sequence: CDR1 SGHTA, CDR2 FQGNSA. Trimming took off 1 base at V and 0 bases at J, with 13 bases between the two ends. The CDR3 totals 17 residues.